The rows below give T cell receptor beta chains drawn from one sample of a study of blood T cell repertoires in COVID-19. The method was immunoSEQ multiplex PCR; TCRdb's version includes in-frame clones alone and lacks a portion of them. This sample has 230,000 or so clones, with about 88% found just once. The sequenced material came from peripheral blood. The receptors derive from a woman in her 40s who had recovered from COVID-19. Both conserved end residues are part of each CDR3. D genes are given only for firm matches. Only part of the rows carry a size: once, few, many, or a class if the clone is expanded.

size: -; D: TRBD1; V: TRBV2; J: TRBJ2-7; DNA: TGTGCCAGCAGCGAGAGGGACAGGGCCTACGAGCAGTACTTC; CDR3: CASSERDRAYEQYF
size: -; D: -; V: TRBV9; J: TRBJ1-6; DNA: TGTGCCAGCAGCGTCCGGGGTGATAATTCACCCCTCCACTTT; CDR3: CASSVRGDNSPLHF
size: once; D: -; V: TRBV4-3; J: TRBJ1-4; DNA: TGCGCCAGCAGCCCTGGGCGGGGGACTAATGAAAAACTGTTTTTT; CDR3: CASSPGRGTNEKLFF
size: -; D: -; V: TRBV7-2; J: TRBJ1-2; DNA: TGTGCCAGCTCCCAGGGCCCAGGCTACACCTTC; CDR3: CASSQGPGYTF
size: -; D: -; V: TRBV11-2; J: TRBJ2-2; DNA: TGTGCCAGCAGCTTAATGGCGGGGGCCACCGGGGAGCTGTTTTTT; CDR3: CASSLMAGATGELFF
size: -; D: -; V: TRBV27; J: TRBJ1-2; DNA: TGTGCCAGCAGTTTATTGAGAGAGGGTGGCTACACCTTC; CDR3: CASSLLREGGYTF
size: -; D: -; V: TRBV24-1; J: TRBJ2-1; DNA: TGTGCCACCAGTGGCACCGGGACTCTTTACAATGAGCAGTTCTTC; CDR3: CATSGTGTLYNEQFF
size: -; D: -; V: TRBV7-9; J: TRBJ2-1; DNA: TGTGCCAGCAGCTACCGGGACACCAACTCCTACAATGAGCAGTTCTTC; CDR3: CASSYRDTNSYNEQFF
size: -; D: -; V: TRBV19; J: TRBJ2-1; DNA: TGTGCCAGCCAGCGTTCCTCCCCGGGACTTGACAATGAGCAGTTCTTC; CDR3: CASQRSSPGLDNEQFF
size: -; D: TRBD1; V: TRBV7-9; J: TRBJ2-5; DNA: TGTGCCAGCAGCTTAATGGCCCCGACAGGGGACCAGTACTTC; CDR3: CASSLMAPTGDQYF
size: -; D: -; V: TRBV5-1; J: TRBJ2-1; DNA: TGCGCCAGCAGCTTGTTCGCGGGGGTACAGGGTGAGCAGTTCTTC; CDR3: CASSLFAGVQGEQFF
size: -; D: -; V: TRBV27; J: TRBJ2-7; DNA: TGTGCCAGCAGTCCCGAGGGGGGGTACCCCTACGAGCAGTACTTC; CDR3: CASSPEGGYPYEQYF
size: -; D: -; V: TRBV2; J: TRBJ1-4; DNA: TGTGCCAGCAGTGAGATTGACAGTGTCCGAGAAAAACTGTTTTTT; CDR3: CASSEIDSVREKLFF
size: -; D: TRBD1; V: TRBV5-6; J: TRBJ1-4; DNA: TGTGCCAGCAGCCAAGGGACAGTAAATGAAAAACTGTTTTTT; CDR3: CASSQGTVNEKLFF
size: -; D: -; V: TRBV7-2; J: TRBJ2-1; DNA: TGTGCCAGCAGCTCCGTATTCGAGCAGTTCTTC; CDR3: CASSSVFEQFF
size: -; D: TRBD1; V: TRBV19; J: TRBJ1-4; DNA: TGTGCCAGTAGTAGGGGGACAGTCAGGGGCGAAAGGGTGTTTTTT; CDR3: CASSRGTVRGERVFF
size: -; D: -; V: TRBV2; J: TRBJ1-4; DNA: TGTGCCAGCACCCGGGAGACCGGGGAAAAACTGTTTTTT; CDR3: CASTRETGEKLFF
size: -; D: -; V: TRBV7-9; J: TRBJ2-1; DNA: TGTGCCAGCAGCTTACAGGGTGACTCCTACAATGAGCAGTTCTTC; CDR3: CASSLQGDSYNEQFF
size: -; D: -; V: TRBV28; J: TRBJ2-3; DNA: TGTGCCAGCAGTTTGTCAGCTAATCGCGGGAATACGCAGTATTTT; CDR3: CASSLSANRGNTQYF
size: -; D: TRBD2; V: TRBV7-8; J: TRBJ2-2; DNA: TGTGCCAGCCGACAGACTAGCGGGAGTGCGAACACCGGGGAGCTGTTTTTT; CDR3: CASRQTSGSANTGELFF
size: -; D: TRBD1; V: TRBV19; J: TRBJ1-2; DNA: TGTGCCAGTAGTAGGACGGGACAGGAGATCTATGGCTACACCTTC; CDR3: CASSRTGQEIYGYTF
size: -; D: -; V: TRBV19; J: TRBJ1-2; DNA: TGTGCCAGTAGATACGGTGAACATGGCTACACCTTC; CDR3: CASRYGEHGYTF
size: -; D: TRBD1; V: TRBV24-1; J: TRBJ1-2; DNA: TGTGCCACCAGTGACCCCGGGACAGAAAATGGCTACACCTTC; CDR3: CATSDPGTENGYTF
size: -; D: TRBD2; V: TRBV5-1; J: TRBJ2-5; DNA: TGCGCCAGCAGCTTGGTTAGCGGGAGTGCGGAGACCCAGTACTTC; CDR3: CASSLVSGSAETQYF
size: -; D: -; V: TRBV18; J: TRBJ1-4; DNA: TGTGCCAGCTCACAGACGGGACAAATGAGAGAAAAACTGTTTTTT; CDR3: CASSQTGQMREKLFF
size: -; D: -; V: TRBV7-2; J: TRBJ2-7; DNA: TGTGCCAGCAGCTTGGGGGAGGTGGGCTACGAGCAGTACTTC; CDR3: CASSLGEVGYEQYF
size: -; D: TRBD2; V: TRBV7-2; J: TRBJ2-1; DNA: TGTGCCAGCAGCTTAGCCCCCCTCGGTCGCGGGAGGGCCACGGAGAATGAGCAGTTCTTC; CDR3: CASSLAPLGRGRATENEQFF
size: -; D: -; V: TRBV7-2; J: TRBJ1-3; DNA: TGTGCCAGCAGCTCCTCAGGGAAGGCTGGAAACACCATATATTTT; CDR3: CASSSSGKAGNTIYF
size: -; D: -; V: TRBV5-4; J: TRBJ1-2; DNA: TGTGCCAGCAGCTTGTGGGCGATAAACTATGGCTACACCTTC; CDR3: CASSLWAINYGYTF
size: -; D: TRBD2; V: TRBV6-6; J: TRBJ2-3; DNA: TGTGCCAGCACCACGACTAGCGGGGACTATACGCAGTATTTT; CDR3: CASTTTSGDYTQYF
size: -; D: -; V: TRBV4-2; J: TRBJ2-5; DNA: TGTGCCAGCAGCCAAAGAGGTGGGGGGACGAGGGAGACCCAGTACTTC; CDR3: CASSQRGGGTRETQYF
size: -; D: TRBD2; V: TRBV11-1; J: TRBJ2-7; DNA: TGTGCCAGCAGCTTAGCGGGGGGGAGCGACGAGCAGTACTTC; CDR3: CASSLAGGSDEQYF
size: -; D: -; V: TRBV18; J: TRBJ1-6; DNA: TGTGCCAGCTCACCACTCCAGGGACTGAATTCACCCCTCCACTTT; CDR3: CASSPLQGLNSPLHF
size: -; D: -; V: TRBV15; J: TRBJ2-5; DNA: TGTGCCACCAGCGGTGGGGGGACCTGGGAGACCCAGTACTTC; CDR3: CATSGGGTWETQYF
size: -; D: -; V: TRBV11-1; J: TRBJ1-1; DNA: TGTGCCAGCAGCTCCCAAACGGAGAGGACTGAAGCTTTCTTT; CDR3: CASSSQTERTEAFF
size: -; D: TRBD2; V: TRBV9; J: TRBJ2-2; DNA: TGTGCCAGCAGCGTTGGACTAGCGGGAGACACCGGGGAGCTGTTTTTT; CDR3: CASSVGLAGDTGELFF
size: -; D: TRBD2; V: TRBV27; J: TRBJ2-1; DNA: TGTGCCAGTACTAGCGGGGGCCTATATTCCTTATACAATGAGCAGTTCTTC; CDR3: CASTSGGLYSLYNEQFF
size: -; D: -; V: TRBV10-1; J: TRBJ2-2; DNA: TGCGCCAGCGGGTCGAGTAGCCCCTTCGGGGAGCTGTTTTTT; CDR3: CASGSSSPFGELFF
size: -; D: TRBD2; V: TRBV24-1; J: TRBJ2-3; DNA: TGTGCCACCAGTGATTTCGGCGGGGGGAGCACAGATACGCAGTATTTT; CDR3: CATSDFGGGSTDTQYF
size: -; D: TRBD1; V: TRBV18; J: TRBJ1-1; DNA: TGTGCCAGCTCACCCATAACCGGGACAGGGGAGATTAAACGAAGCACTGAAGCTTTCTTT; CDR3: CASSPITGTGEIKRSTEAFF
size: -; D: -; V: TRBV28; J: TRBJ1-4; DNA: TGTGCCAGCAGTCGCCCGACAGTTAATGAAAAACTGTTTTTT; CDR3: CASSRPTVNEKLFF
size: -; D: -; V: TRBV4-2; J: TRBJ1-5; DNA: TGTGCCAGCAGCCAAGCTGCAGATCAGCCCCAGCATTTT; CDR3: CASSQAADQPQHF
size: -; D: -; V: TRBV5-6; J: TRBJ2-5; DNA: TGTGCCAGCAGCTTGACACGAGGGGAGACCCAGTACTTC; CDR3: CASSLTRGETQYF
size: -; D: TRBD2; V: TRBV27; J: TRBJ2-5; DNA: TGTGCCAGCTCGACTTTAGCGGGGTCGGGGGAGACCCAGTACTTC; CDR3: CASSTLAGSGETQYF
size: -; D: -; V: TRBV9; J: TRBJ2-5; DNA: TGTGCCAGCAGCGCGTTCAGGGGTCAAGAGACCCAGTACTTC; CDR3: CASSAFRGQETQYF
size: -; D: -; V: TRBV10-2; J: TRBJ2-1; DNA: TGCGCCAGCAGTGAAAGGGGCGTTAACTATTTTCGGTACAATGAGCAGTTCTTC; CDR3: CASSERGVNYFRYNEQFF
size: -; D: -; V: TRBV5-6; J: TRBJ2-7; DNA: TGTGCCAGCAGCTTGGAAGGCGTAACGGGATACGAGCAGTACTTC; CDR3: CASSLEGVTGYEQYF
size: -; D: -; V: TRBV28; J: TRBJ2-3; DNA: TGTGCCAGCAGTCTACGAACAGGTGGTACGCAGTATTTT; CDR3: CASSLRTGGTQYF
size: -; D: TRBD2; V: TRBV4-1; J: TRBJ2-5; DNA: TGCGCCAGCAGGGAGACCGGGGGGGAAGAGACCCAGTACTTC; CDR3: CASRETGGEETQYF
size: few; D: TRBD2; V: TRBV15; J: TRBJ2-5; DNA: TGTGCCACCAGTTCACGGCGGGAGAGGTCAGAGACCCAGTACTTC; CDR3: CATSSRRERSETQYF
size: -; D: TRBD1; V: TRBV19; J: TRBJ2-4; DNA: TGTGCCAGTACCCTCACAGGGGTGGACATTCAGTACTTC; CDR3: CASTLTGVDIQYF
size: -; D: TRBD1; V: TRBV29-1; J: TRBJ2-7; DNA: TGCAGCGTTGTTAGGGGGCCCTACGAGCAGTACTTC; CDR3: CSVVRGPYEQYF
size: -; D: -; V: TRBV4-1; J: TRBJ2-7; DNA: TGCGCCAGCAGCCCCACAACCCGCCCCATGAAGGAGCAGTACTTC; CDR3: CASSPTTRPMKEQYF
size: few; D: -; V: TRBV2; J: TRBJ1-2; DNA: TGTGCCAGCAATGAGGGCCCCTATGGCTACACCTTC; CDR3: CASNEGPYGYTF